This is a list of T cell receptor beta chains from one sample in a study of blood T cells in healthy people across ages. One entry per CDR3 protein results from TCRdb running MiXCR on the 5' RACE reads. The sample has approximately 780,000 distinct CDR3 sequences; roughly 26% are singletons. The sample was also linked to a second study, of T cells of mothers and their children.

Sequencing used blood. Every receptor here comes from a boy aged 10-17 years in good health. Each CDR3 is given with its conserved first and last residue. A D gene is named only where the DNA matches it firmly. Clone size is given for some rows only: seen once, a few or many times, or a class if the clone is expanded.

J	size	V	length	D	DNA	CDR3
TRBJ2-3	NA	TRBV3-1	14	NA	TGTGCCAGCAGCCCCAATGGAGGGGGAGATACGCAGTATTTT	CASSPNGGGDTQYF
TRBJ1-2	few	TRBV4-1	19	NA	TGCGCCAGCAGCCTCGTTGGCCGGATAACCAATACCGCTAACTATGGCTACACCTTC	CASSLVGRITNTANYGYTF
TRBJ1-6	few	TRBV9	16	NA	TGTGCCAGCAGCGTAGCGGCAGGCCCCAATAATTCACCCCTCCACTTT	CASSVAAGPNNSPLHF
TRBJ2-7	NA	TRBV7-3	15	TRBD2	TGTGCCAGCAGCTTGGATCTAGCGGGGTCCGCCGAGCAGTACTTC	CASSLDLAGSAEQYF
TRBJ2-1	NA	TRBV3-1	12	NA	TGTGCCAGCAGCCAGGGCGTCAATGAGCAGTTCTTC	CASSQGVNEQFF
TRBJ2-6	NA	TRBV7-9	17	NA	TGTGCCAGCAGCACGACGACCACAGGCACTGGGGCCAACGTCCTGACTTTC	CASSTTTTGTGANVLTF
TRBJ2-1	NA	TRBV15	15	NA	TGTGCCACCAGCAGAGAGACCGGGATAAACAATGAGCAGTTCTTC	CATSRETGINNEQFF
TRBJ2-7	NA	TRBV7-7	11	NA	TGTGCCAGCAGCTTAGAACAGGCGCAGTACTTC	CASSLEQAQYF
TRBJ2-1	few	TRBV27	16	TRBD2	TGTGCCAGCGCCGATGGCGGGGGGCCATCCTACAATGAGCAGTTCTTC	CASADGGGPSYNEQFF
TRBJ1-2	NA	TRBV29-1	14	TRBD1	TGCAGCGTTGGACAGGGAAGTAATCTCTTGGGCTACACCTTC	CSVGQGSNLLGYTF
TRBJ2-4	NA	TRBV20-1	15	TRBD2	TGCAGTGCTAGACGGGGGGGCGGAGAGAAAAACATTCAGTACTTC	CSARRGGGEKNIQYF
TRBJ2-5	few	TRBV29-1	15	TRBD2	TGCAGCGTTGAAGGGCGCGAGACTAGCAAGGAGACCCAGTACTTC	CSVEGRETSKETQYF
TRBJ2-7	few	TRBV7-2	14	NA	TGTGCCAGCAGCCAAGGGACACCAGCCTACGAGCAGTACTTC	CASSQGTPAYEQYF
TRBJ1-6	few	TRBV18	15	NA	TGTGCCAGCTCACCACAAAGTAAAGGGAATTCACTCCTCCACTTT	CASSPQSKGNSLLHF
TRBJ1-1	few	TRBV7-6	16	NA	TGTGCCAGCAGCTTATTTTCCCCACTTATGAACACTGAAGCTTTCTTT	CASSLFSPLMNTEAFF
TRBJ2-1	NA	TRBV14	14	NA	TGTGCCAGCAGCCAGGAAAACTCCTACAATGAGCAGTTCTTC	CASSQENSYNEQFF
TRBJ2-1	once	TRBV12-3/TRBV12-4	14	NA	TGTGCCAGCCGGCAAGCGACGGTGTACAATGAGCAGTTCTTC	CASRQATVYNEQFF
TRBJ2-3	NA	TRBV2	14	NA	TGTGCCAGCAGTGGACAGCGCCTGACAGATACGCAGTATTTT	CASSGQRLTDTQYF
TRBJ2-7	NA	TRBV6-1	17	TRBD1	TGTGCCACCATCTCCGGACCGGGACAGGGTATCTCCTACGAGCAGTACTTC	CATISGPGQGISYEQYF
TRBJ2-5	NA	TRBV28	16	NA	TGTGCCAGCAGTCCACAGGACAGTTGGGGCCTAGAGACCCAGTACTTC	CASSPQDSWGLETQYF
TRBJ2-5	NA	TRBV7-3	13	NA	TGTGCCAGCAGCCAGGAGGGAAATGGACCCCAGTACTTC	CASSQEGNGPQYF
TRBJ1-4	few	TRBV7-6	15	TRBD1	TGTACCAGCAGCATAGAACAGGGGGCAAATGAAAAACTGTTTTTT	CTSSIEQGANEKLFF
TRBJ1-2	NA	TRBV10-3	13	TRBD1	TGTGCCACTGGGACAGGGAGGGACTATGGCTACACCTTC	CATGTGRDYGYTF
TRBJ2-1	NA	TRBV6-5	14	NA	TGTGCCAGCAGTCAGGCGGAGCCCAGGAATGAGCAGTTCTTC	CASSQAEPRNEQFF
TRBJ1-4	NA	TRBV29-1	12	NA	TGCAGCGGTCGAGGTCCGGCCCGGCAACTGTTTTTT	CSGRGPARQLFF
TRBJ1-4	NA	TRBV29-1	13	NA	TGCAGCGTTGAAGAGATGGGGAATGAAAAACTGTTTTTT	CSVEEMGNEKLFF
TRBJ2-3	NA	TRBV7-9	20	TRBD2	TGTGCCAGCAGCCCCATTTGGTTGCGACTAGCGGGGAAACACACAGATACGCAGTATTTT	CASSPIWLRLAGKHTDTQYF
TRBJ2-3	NA	TRBV7-2	14	NA	TGTGCCAGCAGCTTAGGAGTAGGAGCGGATACGCAGTATTTT	CASSLGVGADTQYF
TRBJ2-3	NA	TRBV10-3	15	TRBD1	TGTGCCATCAGCCAGGGACAGGGGATGGTAGATACGCAGTATTTT	CAISQGQGMVDTQYF
TRBJ2-1	NA	TRBV19	14	TRBD2	TGTGCCAGTAGTATCGGTAGCGGGGCGGATGAGCAGTTCTTC	CASSIGSGADEQFF
TRBJ1-1	NA	TRBV10-1	14	NA	TGCGCCAGCAGTGCGACACCTGACGGGGCTGAAGCTTTCTTT	CASSATPDGAEAFF
TRBJ2-5	NA	TRBV7-2	18	TRBD2	TGTGCCAGCAGCTCACGTCTCGGAGAGCGGGGGGCGGGGAAGACCCAGTACTTC	CASSSRLGERGAGKTQYF
TRBJ2-7	few	TRBV2	15	TRBD1	TGTGCCAGCAGTCCGACAGGGGGCATTGATTACGAGCAGTACTTC	CASSPTGGIDYEQYF
TRBJ2-1	NA	TRBV24-1	13	NA	TGTGCCACCGCGCAGGGATCATACAATGAGCAGTTCTTC	CATAQGSYNEQFF
TRBJ2-5	NA	TRBV5-1	14	NA	TGCGCCAGCAGCTTGGGACAGGACGAAGAGACCCAGTACTTC	CASSLGQDEETQYF
TRBJ2-4	NA	TRBV9	14	TRBD1	TGTGCCAGCAGCGCGCCTTACAGGGGGAACATTCAGTACTTC	CASSAPYRGNIQYF